This TCR beta chain emerged from a study of control samples from healthy donors and cancer patients. The CDR3 has 17 residues. V lost 4 bases, J lost 4 bases, and 11 bases stayed unmatched. Germline lookup yields CDR1 MNHEY and CDR2 SVGEGT. The method was immunoSEQ multiplex PCR; TCRdb's version includes in-frame clones alone and lacks a portion of them. The data show some 130,000 clones, 80% to 90% seen once. The TCR was taken from a woman between 25 and 40 years old in good health. The chain has TRBV6-2 or TRBV6-3 and TRBJ2-2; TRBD2 agrees at 8 bases. The specimen sequenced was blood. In DNA form, the CDR3 reads TGTGCCAGCAGTTTCGCGCCGGGGGGGGCTGGCACCGGGGAGCTGTTTTTT. Its translation: CASSFAPGGAGTGELFF.